Following are 8 T cell receptor beta chains from one sample sequenced in a study of control samples from healthy donors and cancer patients. Here immunoSEQ multiplex PCR was the method, and the copy in TCRdb shows in-frame clones only, minus some. This table holds approximately 76,000 clones, roughly 84% found once. The sequenced material came from PBMCs. The receptors come from a man between 60 and 75 years old with head and neck cancer.

The gene calls are TRBV29-1 and TRBJ1-2; 11 bases agree with TRBD1. Unmatched junction bases numbered 13, after V lost 3 bases and J lost 4 bases. Germline CDR1 is SQVTM and CDR2 is ANQGSEA. The CDR3 has 17 residues. CDR3 sequence (DNA): TGCAGCGTTGATTTAAGGGACAGGGGGACTTCTCCCTATGGCTACACCTTC. This sequence encodes CSVDLRDRGTSPYGYTF.

This chain uses TRBV2 with TRBJ1-6; 9 nucleotides agree with TRBD1. The CDR3 runs to 15 residues. The J segment lost 9 bases and the V segment lost 5 bases, leaving 8 bases of the junction unmatched. Germline CDR1 reads SNHLY; CDR2 reads FYNNEI. The CDR3 loop is CASSPRTGVGSPLHF. Here the CDR3 DNA reads TGTGCCAGCAGTCCCAGGACAGGGGTTGGTTCACCCCTCCACTTT.

This clone was detected once. The rearrangement uses TRBV19 and TRBJ1-2, with D possibly being TRBD1 (5 bases). In germline, CDR1 is LNHDA, CDR2 SQIVND (reference sequence). The V end lost 3 bases, the J end lost 5 bases, and 13 bases lay between the germline ends. This CDR3 comprises 14 residues. The CDR3 is CASSMNPGLYGYTF. CDR3 coding DNA: TGTGCCAGTAGTATGAATCCGGGACTTTATGGCTACACCTTC.

CDR3 amino acids: CASSQDTNPNEQFF. CDR3 in DNA: TGTGCCAGCAGCCAAGATACGAACCCGAATGAGCAGTTCTTC. The chain is built from TRBV3-1 (or the pseudogene TRBV3-2) and TRBJ2-1; D not resolved. The CDR3 covers 14 residues. V was shortened by 0 bases and J by 7 bases, with 10 bases between the two germline ends. Per the germline V gene, CDR1 is LGHDT and CDR2 is YNNKEL (reference sequence).

Points on this clone: This same CDR3 is encoded by further DNA sequences in the sample. This chain joins TRBV20-1 and TRBJ2-3, with D perhaps being TRBD1 or TRBD2 (6 bases each). The CDR3 is 11 residues long. V lost 6 bases and J 6 bases, leaving 10 bases between the germline ends. Germline lookup yields CDR1 DFQATT and CDR2 SNEGSKA (reference sequence). CDR3 sequence (DNA): TGCAGTGCCCGAGGGGGGGATACGCAGTATTTT. Protein: CSARGGDTQYF.

The rearrangement links TRBV18 to TRBJ1-6, with 9 bases lining up with TRBD1. The V gene end was trimmed by 4 bases and the J gene end by 4 bases; junction bases not matched to a gene: 11. CDR3 length equals 18 residues. Germline V gives CDR1 KGHSH, CDR2 LQKENI. CDR3 nucleotide sequence: TGTGCCAGCTCACAGATAACAGGGGGCAGAGGATATAATTCACCCCTCCACTTT. This encodes CASSQITGGRGYNSPLHF. Together with reference TRBV18 and TRBJ1-6, the CDR3 gives the full variable domain: NAGVMQNPRHLVRRRGQEARLRCSPMKGHSHVYWYRQLPEEGLKFMVYLQKENIIDESGMPKERFSAEFPKEGPSILRIQQVVRGDSAAYFCASSQITGGRGYNSPLHFGNGTRLTVT.

The chain links TRBV19 to TRBJ2-3, with D unresolved. The CDR3 runs 15 residues. Germline V CDR1 and CDR2: LNHDA, SQIVND (reference sequence). V lost 6 bases and J lost 0, with 13 bases in between. CDR3: CASSPRATSTDTQYF. CDR3 nucleotide sequence: TGTGCCAGTAGCCCGCGAGCGACTAGCACAGATACGCAGTATTTT.

The chain employs TRBV27 and TRBJ2-7; TRBD1 matches at 8 bases. CDR1 and CDR2 from the germline V gene are MNHEY and SMNVEV (reference sequence). The CDR3 is made up of 15 amino acids. J gave up 4 bases and V 5 bases, and 10 bases lay outside the gene matches. The DNA of the CDR3 is TGTGCCAGCAGTGACAGGGGCTCATTTATTTACGAGCAGTACTTC. Amino acid sequence: CASSDRGSFIYEQYF.